This TCR beta chain came from a study of T cell responses to AZD1222 COVID-19 vaccine (dated by TCRdb to the early 2020s). At the level of the whole study: AZD1222 recipients with second doses at about 4 weeks or about 12 weeks were pooled, because spike-specific TCR depth and breadth did not differ between schedules. TCR sequencing was performed for over 230 trial participants, of whom roughly 200 were given two doses of AZD1222 and around 26 were given two doses of MenACWY control vaccine. Trial participants were enrolled by age into subgroups of 18-55, 56-69 and 70-plus years, and 148, 28 and 57 TCR-sequenced participants, respectively, were included in these subgroups. Overall study outcomes, separate from this receptor: A significant rise in spike-specific TCR breadth and depth was observed after two AZD1222 doses relative to day 0 and relative to MenACWY recipients. Vaccine-associated CD4 TCRs spanned the whole spike protein, with dominant responses in regions 160-218 and 743-854. Only six AZD1222 recipients were SARS-CoV-2 seropositive at baseline, limiting conclusions about previously exposed vaccinees. Because no samples from the day 14 peak response were available, repertoires could be characterized only after the peak T cell response. Participants were mostly white British, with more females than males. The authors suggested clonal diversity may have been underestimated. The 56-69-year group was small, and its depth increase did not reach significance, likely because of low power. Reportedly, almost half of the unique spike-specific TCRs recognized epitopes lying outside the regions that are mutated in the B.1.351 and B.1.1.7 variants.

Based on the germline V gene (reference sequence), the CDR1 and CDR2 sequences are LGHDT and YNNKEL. V ends up 4 bases short and J 4 bases short, with an unmatched junction base count of 5. Its CDR3 holds 14 amino acids, cysteine through phenylalanine. The retained sequence is limited to the CDR3, 42 bases, with the frame set at the first base. Concerning this clone itself: Its recognized antigen is unknown. Base-call qualities are not available, and no considerably larger clone is one nucleotide away.

The time point label corresponds to: baseline before first vaccination. Vaccinee samples came from UK trials COV001 and COV002, including a single-blind randomized controlled phase 2/3 trial of AZD1222 (ChAdOx1 nCoV-19) in healthy adults. Trial participant PBMC samples were collected at day 0 and day 28 after the second dose for TCRbeta chain sequencing. The CDR3 regions of human TCRbeta chains were analyzed by immunosequencing. Processing in the source paper ran as follows. TCRs in the repertoires were compared against a reference library of SARS-CoV-2-specific TCRs that had been generated with the MIRA antigen-specificity platform. Breadth was defined as the fraction of unique TCRs that were SARS-CoV-2-associated. Depth was defined as the fraction of total T cells that were SARS-CoV-2-associated. Using the MIRA data, each spike-specific TCR was mapped to the spike region that the TCR reacts to and placed in a CD4 or CD8 class. Log10-transformed breadth and depth values were compared by one-way ANOVA with Sidak's multiple comparisons tests. In TCRdb, the immuneACCESS table is reduced to in-frame sequences with V and J assigned. These tables do not hold every clone; where another copy was compared, an unresolved V gene accounts for under half, and the others remain unexplained. That table supplies the V and J calls and clone size; D and trimming were determined from the DNA. This sample comprises some 90,000 clones, 75% to 90% of them detected only once. 2% to 3% of the sample lies in the top ten.

The receptor comes from an adult in good health. The receptor chain draws on TRBV3-1 (or the pseudogene TRBV3-2) and TRBJ2-5, with 8 central nucleotides matching TRBD1. The specimen comprised peripheral blood, sampled on day 0 of AZD1222 vaccination. The DNA sequence is TGTGCCAGCAGCCTACCGACAGGGGTAGAGACCCAGTACTTC. This sequence encodes CASSLPTGVETQYF.